This T cell receptor (beta chain) was retrieved from a study of control samples from healthy donors and cancer patients. Sequenced by immunoSEQ multiplex PCR; TCRdb stores in-frame clones only, minus some. The sample has under 90,000 clones, over 80% seen once. This TCR came from a woman aged 55 to 70 in good health. The sample was blood.

CDR3 nucleotides: TGTGCCAGCAGCGTAGACAGGGGGGAATACAATGAGCAGTTCTTC. This translates into CASSVDRGEYNEQFF. The chain combines TRBV6-5 with TRBJ2-1, with TRBD1 identical over 9 bases. After removal of 6 bases from V and 4 bases from J, the junction contained 7 bases not matched to a gene. The CDR3 loop spans 15 amino acids. Germline CDR1 and CDR2: MNHEY and SVGAGI.